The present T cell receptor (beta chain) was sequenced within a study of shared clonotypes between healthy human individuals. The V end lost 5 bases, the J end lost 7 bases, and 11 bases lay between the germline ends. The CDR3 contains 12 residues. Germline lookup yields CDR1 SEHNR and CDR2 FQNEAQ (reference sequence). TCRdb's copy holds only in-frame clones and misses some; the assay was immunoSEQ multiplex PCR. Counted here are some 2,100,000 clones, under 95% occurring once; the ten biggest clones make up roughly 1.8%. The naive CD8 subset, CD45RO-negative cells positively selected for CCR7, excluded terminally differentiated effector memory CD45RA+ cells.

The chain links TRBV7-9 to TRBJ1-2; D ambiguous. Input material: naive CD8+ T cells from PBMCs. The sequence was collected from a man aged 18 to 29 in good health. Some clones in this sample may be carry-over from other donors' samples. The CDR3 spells CASSPSRIGYTF. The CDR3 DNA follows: TGTGCCAGCAGCCCCTCGCGGATTGGCTACACCTTC.